This T cell receptor (beta chain) was recovered during a study of Ad26.COV2.S vaccination and SARS-CoV-2 variants. Measured with immunoSEQ multiplex PCR; TCRdb has only the in-frame clones, and not every one. The profile shows 400,000 to 500,000 clones, approximately 92% of them singletons. CDR1 is SGHNT, CDR2 YENEEA, per germline. With V trimmed by 6 bases and J by 10 bases, 11 bases remained unmatched. CDR3 size: 15 residues. As for treatment: roughly 20 received Ad26.COV2.S at low or high dose, single or two shots; about 5 received placebo; per-sample allocation not given. Sampling was done on day 63 after the first vaccine or placebo injection.

J is TRBJ2-1 and V is TRBV11-3; 11 nucleotides agree with TRBD2. The sample was peripheral blood, taken in a trial of Ad26.COV2.S vaccine versus placebo. The receptor's source is a person aged 18-65 years who received the Ad26.COV2.S COVID-19 vaccine or a placebo. The CDR3 is CASSLRLAGQEEQFF. CDR3 nucleotides: TGTGCCAGCAGTCTCCGACTAGCGGGACAAGAAGAGCAGTTCTTC. Full variable domain (missing parts from reference TRBV11-3 and TRBJ2-1): EAGVVQSPRYKIIEKKQPVAFWCNPISGHNTLYWYLQNLGQGPELLIRYENEEAVDDSQLPKDRFSAERLKGVDSTLKIQPAELGDSAVYLCASSLRLAGQEEQFFGPGTRLTVL.